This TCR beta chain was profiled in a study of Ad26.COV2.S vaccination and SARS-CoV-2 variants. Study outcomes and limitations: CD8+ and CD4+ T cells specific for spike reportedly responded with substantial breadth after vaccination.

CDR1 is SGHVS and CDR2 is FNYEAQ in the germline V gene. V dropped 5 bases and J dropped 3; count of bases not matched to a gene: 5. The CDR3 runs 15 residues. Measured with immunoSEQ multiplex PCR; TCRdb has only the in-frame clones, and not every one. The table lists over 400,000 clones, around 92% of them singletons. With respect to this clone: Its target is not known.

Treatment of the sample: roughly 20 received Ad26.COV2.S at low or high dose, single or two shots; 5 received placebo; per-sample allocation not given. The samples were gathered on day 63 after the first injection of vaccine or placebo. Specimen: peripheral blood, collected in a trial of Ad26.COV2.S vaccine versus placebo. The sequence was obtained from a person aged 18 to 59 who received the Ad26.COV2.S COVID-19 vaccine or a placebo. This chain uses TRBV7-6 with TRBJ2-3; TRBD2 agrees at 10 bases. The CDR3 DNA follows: TGTGCCAGCAGCCGACTAGCGGGTCTGACAGATACGCAGTATTTT. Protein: CASSRLAGLTDTQYF.